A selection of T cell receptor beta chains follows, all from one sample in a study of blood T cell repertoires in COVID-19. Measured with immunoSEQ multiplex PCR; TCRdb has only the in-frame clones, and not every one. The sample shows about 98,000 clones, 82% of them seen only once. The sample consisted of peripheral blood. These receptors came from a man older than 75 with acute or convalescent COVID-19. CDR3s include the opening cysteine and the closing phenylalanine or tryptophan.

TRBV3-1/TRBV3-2,CASSHDRLVLTQPQHF
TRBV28,CASSLMGAAGNSPLHF
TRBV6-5,CASCTGTGTVYTF
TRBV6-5,CASLDSSYGYTF
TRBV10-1,CASGRGIGGELFF
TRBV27,CASSLTRRHSYTF
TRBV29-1,CSVATGKEQFF
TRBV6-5,CASSIGQGNQPQHF
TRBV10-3,CAISGTAAREAFF
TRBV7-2,CASSLGGSANTGELFF
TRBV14,CASSQLQGYTEAFF
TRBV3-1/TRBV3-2,CASSLNGATEAFF
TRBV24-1,CATSDLQGAKVNTEAFF